This TCR beta chain was sequenced during a study of T cell responses to AZD1222 COVID-19 vaccine (dated by TCRdb to about 2021). General notes on the study: AZD1222 recipients given second doses at about 4 weeks or at about 12 weeks were pooled, since spike-specific TCR depth and breadth were not found to differ between the two schedules. TCR sequencing was performed for more than 230 trial participants, of whom about 200 were given two doses of AZD1222 and 26 were given two doses of MenACWY control vaccine. Trial participants were enrolled by age into 18-55, 56-69 and 70-plus year subgroups, with around 150, 28 and 57 TCR-sequenced participants respectively.

Details on this clone: Its antigen specificity is not known. No qualities accompany the bases; no much larger clone lies one base away.

The sample's time point, from its label and the paper: baseline before first vaccination. Samples from vaccinated people were obtained from the UK trials COV001 and COV002, which included a single-blind randomized controlled phase 2/3 trial of AZD1222 (ChAdOx1 nCoV-19) in healthy adults. For TCRbeta chain sequencing, PBMC samples were collected from trial participants at day 0 and at day 28 after the second dose. What the research found in general, with its limitations: After two AZD1222 doses, both the breadth and the depth of spike-specific TCRs were significantly higher than at day 0 and than in MenACWY recipients. Vaccine-associated CD4 TCRs spanned the whole spike protein, with dominant responses in regions 160-218 and 743-854. Participants were mostly white British and included more females than males, and it was suggested by the authors that clonal diversity may have been underestimated. The 56-69-year group was small, and its depth increase did not reach significance, likely because of low power. Because no samples from the day 14 peak response were available, repertoires could be characterized only after the peak T cell response. Conclusions about previously exposed vaccinees are limited because only a handful of AZD1222 recipients were SARS-CoV-2 seropositive at baseline. Reportedly, close to half of the unique spike-specific TCRs recognized epitopes lying outside the regions that are mutated in the B.1.351 and B.1.1.7 variants.

The CDR3 regions of human TCRbeta chains were analyzed by immunosequencing. In the paper's pipeline: Repertoire TCRs were checked for matches against a reference library of SARS-CoV-2-specific TCRs that had been generated using the MIRA antigen-specificity platform. Breadth was defined as the fraction of unique TCRs that were SARS-CoV-2-associated. Depth was defined as the fraction of total T cells that were SARS-CoV-2-associated. Using the MIRA data, every spike-specific TCR was mapped to the spike region that the TCR reacted to and assigned to either a CD4 or a CD8 class. Log10-transformed breadth and depth values were compared by one-way ANOVA with Sidak's multiple comparisons tests. What TCRdb holds here is the immuneACCESS table cut down to in-frame rearrangements. Part of the clones is not present; checked against another copy, under half of the missing clones reflect an unresolved V gene, and the others are unexplained. V and J calls and clone size are copied from that table; D and trimming were computed from the DNA. Across this sample there are about 140,000 clones, with 85% to 90% seen only once. The ten largest clonotypes hold about 6% of the sample.

Taken from cysteine to phenylalanine, the CDR3 has 18 residues. Only the CDR3 DNA stays, 54 bases, in frame from base 1. The TCR comes from an adult in good health. The chain is made from TRBV21-1 and TRBJ1-3. TRBV21-1 is designated a pseudogene. The starting material was peripheral blood, obtained on day 0 of AZD1222 vaccination. The CDR3 region reads CARMPRGGPRSSGNTIYF. The nucleotide sequence is given as TGTGCCAGAATGCCCCGTGGGGGGCCACGGAGCTCTGGAAACACCATATATTTT.